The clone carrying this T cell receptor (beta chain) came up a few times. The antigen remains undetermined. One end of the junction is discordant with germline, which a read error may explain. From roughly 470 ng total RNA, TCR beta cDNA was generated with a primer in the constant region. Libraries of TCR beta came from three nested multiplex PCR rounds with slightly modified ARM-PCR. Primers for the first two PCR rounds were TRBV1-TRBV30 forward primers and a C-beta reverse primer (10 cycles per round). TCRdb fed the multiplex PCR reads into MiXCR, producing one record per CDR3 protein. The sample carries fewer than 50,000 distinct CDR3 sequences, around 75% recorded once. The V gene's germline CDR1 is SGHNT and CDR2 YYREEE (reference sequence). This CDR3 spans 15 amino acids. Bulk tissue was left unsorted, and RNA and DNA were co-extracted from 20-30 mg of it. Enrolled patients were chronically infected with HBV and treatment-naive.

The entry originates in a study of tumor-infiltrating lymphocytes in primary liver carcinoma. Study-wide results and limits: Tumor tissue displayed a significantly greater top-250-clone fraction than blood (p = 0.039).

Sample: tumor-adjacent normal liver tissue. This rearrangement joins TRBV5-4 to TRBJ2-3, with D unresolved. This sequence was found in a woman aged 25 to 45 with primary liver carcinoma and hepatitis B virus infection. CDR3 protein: CTSRPLLVGTDTQYF. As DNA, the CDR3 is TGTACCAGCCGTCCCCTCCTAGTCGGCACAGATACGCAGTATTTT.